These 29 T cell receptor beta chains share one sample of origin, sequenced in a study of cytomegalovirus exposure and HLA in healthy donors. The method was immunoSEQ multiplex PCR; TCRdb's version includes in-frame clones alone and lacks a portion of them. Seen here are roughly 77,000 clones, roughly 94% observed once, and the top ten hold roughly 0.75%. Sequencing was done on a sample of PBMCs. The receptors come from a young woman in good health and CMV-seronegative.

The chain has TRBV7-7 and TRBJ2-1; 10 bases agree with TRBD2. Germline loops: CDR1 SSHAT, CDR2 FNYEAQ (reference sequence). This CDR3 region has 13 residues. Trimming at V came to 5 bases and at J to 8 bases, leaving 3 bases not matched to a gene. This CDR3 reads CASSLGTSDEQFF. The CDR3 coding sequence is TGTGCCAGCAGCCTAGGGACTAGCGATGAGCAGTTCTTC.

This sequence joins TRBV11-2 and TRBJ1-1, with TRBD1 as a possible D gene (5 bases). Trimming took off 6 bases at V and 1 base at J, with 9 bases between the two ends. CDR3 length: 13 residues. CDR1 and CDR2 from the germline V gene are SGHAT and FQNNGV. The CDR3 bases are TGTGCCAGCAGTAGGCAGGGGAACACTGAAGCTTTCTTT. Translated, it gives CASSRQGNTEAFF.

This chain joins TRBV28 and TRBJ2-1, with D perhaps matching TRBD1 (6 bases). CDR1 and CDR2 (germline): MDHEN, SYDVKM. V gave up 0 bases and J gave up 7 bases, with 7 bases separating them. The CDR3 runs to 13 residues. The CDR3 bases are TGTGCCAGCAGTTTATGGGGACAAAATGAGCAGTTCTTC. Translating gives CASSLWGQNEQFF.

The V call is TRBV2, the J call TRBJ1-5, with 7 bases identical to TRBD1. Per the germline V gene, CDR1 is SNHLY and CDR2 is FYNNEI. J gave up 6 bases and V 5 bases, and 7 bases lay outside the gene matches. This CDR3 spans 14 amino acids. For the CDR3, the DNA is TGTGCCAGCAGTCCCGGGACAGTAGGTCAGCCCCAGCATTTT. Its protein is CASSPGTVGQPQHF.

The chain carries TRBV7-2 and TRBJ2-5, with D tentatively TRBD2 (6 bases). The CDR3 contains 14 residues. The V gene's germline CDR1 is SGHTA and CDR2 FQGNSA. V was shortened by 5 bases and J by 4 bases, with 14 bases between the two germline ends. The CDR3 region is CASSPGEVGETQYF. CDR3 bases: TGTGCCAGCAGCCCCGGGGAGGTCGGAGAGACCCAGTACTTC. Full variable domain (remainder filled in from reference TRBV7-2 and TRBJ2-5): GAGVSQSPSNKVTEKGKDVELRCDPISGHTALYWYRQSLGQGLEFLIYFQGNSAPDKSGLPSDRFSAERTGGSVSTLTIQRTQQEDSAVYLCASSPGEVGETQYFGPGTRLLVL.

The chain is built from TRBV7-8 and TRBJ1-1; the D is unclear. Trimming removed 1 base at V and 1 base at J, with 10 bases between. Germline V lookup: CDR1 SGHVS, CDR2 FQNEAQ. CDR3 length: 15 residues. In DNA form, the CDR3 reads TGTGCCAGCAGCTTAGGGATGACTGAGAACACTGAAGCTTTCTTT. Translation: CASSLGMTENTEAFF.

CDR3 protein: CASTSRDTANYGYTF. The CDR3 DNA reads TGTGCCAGCACCTCCCGGGACACCGCTAACTATGGCTACACCTTC. This chain uses TRBV11-2 with TRBJ1-2, with D possibly TRBD1 on 6 matching bases. The CDR3 extends over 15 amino acids. V was clipped by 7 bases and J by 0 bases, with 15 bases between them. Germline V lookup: CDR1 SGHAT, CDR2 FQNNGV.

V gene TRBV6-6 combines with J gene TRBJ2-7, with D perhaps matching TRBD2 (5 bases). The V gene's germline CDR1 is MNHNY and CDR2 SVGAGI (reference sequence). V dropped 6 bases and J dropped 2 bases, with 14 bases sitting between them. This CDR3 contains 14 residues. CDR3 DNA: TGTGCCAGCAGGGAACTAGATCCGCCCTACGAGCAGTACTTC. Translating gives CASRELDPPYEQYF.

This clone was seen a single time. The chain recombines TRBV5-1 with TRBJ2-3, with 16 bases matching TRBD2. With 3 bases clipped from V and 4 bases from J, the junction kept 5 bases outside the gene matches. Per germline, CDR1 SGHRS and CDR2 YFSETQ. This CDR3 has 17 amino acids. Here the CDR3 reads CASSWGTSGGAADTQYF. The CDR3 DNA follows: TGCGCCAGCAGCTGGGGGACTAGCGGGGGGGCCGCAGATACGCAGTATTTT.

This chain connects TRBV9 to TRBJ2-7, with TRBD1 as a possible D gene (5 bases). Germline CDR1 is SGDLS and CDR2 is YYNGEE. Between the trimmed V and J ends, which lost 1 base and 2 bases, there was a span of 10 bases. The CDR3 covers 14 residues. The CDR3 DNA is TGTGCCAGCAGCGTAAACTCAGGGACCTACGAGCAGTACTTC. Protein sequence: CASSVNSGTYEQYF.

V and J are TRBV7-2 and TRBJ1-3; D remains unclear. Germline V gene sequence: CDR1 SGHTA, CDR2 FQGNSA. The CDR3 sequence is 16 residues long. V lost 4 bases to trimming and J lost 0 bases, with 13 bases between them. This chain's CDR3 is CASSSGTGNSGNTIYF. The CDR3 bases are TGTGCCAGCAGCTCGGGAACGGGGAACTCTGGAAACACCATATATTTT.

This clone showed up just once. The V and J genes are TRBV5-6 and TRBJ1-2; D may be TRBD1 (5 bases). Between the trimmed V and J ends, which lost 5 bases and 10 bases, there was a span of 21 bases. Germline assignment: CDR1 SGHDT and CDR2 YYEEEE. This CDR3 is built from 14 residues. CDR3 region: CASSLSVGEVAYTF. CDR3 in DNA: TGTGCCAGCAGTTTGAGCGTAGGGGAGGTGGCCTACACCTTC.

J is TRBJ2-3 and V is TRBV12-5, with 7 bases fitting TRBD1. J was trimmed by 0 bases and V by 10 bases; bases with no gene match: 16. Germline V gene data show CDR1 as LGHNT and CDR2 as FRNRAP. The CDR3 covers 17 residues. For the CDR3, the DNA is TGTGCTACCACACTTCCCGGACAGGTTTTTAGCACAGATACGCAGTATTTT. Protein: CATTLPGQVFSTDTQYF.

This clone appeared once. In DNA, the CDR3 is TGTGCCAGTATCGACAGGGCAGGTTACGGCTACACCTTC. This gives the protein CASIDRAGYGYTF. J is TRBJ1-2 and V is TRBV19; 7 positions agree with TRBD1. Germline CDR1 is LNHDA and CDR2 is SQIVND (reference sequence). The CDR3 sequence is 13 residues long. V was pared by 7 bases and J by 8 bases, with 10 bases of the junction left unmatched.

The CDR3 region has the DNA TGCGCCAGCAGCTTGGATGGGCAGGGGAGTCAGCCCCAGCATTTT. Amino acid sequence: CASSLDGQGSQPQHF. This chain uses TRBV5-1 with TRBJ1-5; D is perhaps TRBD1 (6 bases). CDR3 size: 15 residues. Deletions cut 0 bases from V and 6 bases from J, with 13 bases between. Germline V gene sequence: CDR1 SGHRS, CDR2 YFSETQ.

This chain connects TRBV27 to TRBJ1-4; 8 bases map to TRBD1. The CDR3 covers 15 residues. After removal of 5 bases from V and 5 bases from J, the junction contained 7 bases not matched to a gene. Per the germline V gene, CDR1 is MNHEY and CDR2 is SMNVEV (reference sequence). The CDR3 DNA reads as TGTGCCAGCAGTCCTCGGCAGGGGGCGAATGAAAAACTGTTTTTT. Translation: CASSPRQGANEKLFF. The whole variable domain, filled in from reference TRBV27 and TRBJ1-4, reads EAQVTQNPRYLITVTGKKLTVTCSQNMNHEYMSWYRQDPGLGLRQIYYSMNVEVTDKGDVPEGYKVSRKEKRNFPLILESPSPNQTSLYFCASSPRQGANEKLFFGSGTQLSVL.

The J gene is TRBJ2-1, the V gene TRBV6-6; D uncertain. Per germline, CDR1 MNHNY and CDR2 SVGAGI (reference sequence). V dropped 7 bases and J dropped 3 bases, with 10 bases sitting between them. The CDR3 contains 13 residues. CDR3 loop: CASKQTRYNEQFF. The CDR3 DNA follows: TGTGCCAGCAAGCAAACCCGCTACAATGAGCAGTTCTTC.

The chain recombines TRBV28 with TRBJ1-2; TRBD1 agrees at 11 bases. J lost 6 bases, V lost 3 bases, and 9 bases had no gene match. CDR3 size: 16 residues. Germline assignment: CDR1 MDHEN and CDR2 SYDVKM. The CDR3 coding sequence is TGTGCCAGCAGTTTTGGGACAGGGGGGAGAGTAAATGGCTACACCTTC. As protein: CASSFGTGGRVNGYTF.

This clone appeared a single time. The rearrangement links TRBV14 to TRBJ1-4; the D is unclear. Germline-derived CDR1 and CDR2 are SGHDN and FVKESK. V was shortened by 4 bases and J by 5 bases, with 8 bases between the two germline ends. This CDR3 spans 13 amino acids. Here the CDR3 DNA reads TGTGCCAGCAGCCCCCGGTTGAATGAAAAACTGTTTTTT. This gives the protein CASSPRLNEKLFF.

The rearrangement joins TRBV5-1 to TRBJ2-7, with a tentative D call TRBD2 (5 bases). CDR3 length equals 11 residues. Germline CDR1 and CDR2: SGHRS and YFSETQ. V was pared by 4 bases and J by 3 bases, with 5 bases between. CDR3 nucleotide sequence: TGCGCCAGCAGCGGAGGCTACGAGCAGTACTTC. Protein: CASSGGYEQYF.

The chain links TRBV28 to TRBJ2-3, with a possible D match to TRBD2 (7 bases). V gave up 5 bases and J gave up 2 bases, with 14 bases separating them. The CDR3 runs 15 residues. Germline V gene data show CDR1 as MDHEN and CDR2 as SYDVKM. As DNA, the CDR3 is TGTGCCAGCAGTAAGGGGGAGGGCCCCACAGATACGCAGTATTTT. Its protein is CASSKGEGPTDTQYF.

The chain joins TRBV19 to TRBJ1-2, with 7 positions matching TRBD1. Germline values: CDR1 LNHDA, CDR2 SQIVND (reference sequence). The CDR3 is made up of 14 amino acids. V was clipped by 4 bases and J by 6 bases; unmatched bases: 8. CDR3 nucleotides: TGTGCCAGTAGTAACCCCCCAGGGGGAAATGGCTACACCTTC. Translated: CASSNPPGGNGYTF.

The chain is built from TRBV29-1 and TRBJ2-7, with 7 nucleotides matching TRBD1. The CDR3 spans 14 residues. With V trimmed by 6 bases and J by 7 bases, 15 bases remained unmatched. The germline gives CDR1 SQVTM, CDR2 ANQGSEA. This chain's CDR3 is CSVATGQPYPEQYF. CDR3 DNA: TGCAGCGTCGCTACGGGACAGCCCTACCCAGAGCAGTACTTC.

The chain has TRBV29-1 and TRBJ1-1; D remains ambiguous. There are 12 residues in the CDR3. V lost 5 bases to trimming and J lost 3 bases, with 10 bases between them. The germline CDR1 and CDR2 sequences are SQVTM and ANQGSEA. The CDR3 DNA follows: TGCAGCGTTTGGAGGGCGGACACTGAAGCTTTCTTT. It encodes CSVWRADTEAFF.

The CDR3 region has the DNA TGTGCCTGGGAGGCGTCCCAAAATGAAAAACTGTTTTTT. As protein: CAWEASQNEKLFF. The chain links TRBV30 to TRBJ1-4, with D unresolved. The V end lost 5 bases, the J end lost 5 bases, and 12 bases lay between the germline ends. The CDR3 runs to 13 residues. Germline CDR1 reads GTSNPN; CDR2 reads SVGIG (reference sequence).

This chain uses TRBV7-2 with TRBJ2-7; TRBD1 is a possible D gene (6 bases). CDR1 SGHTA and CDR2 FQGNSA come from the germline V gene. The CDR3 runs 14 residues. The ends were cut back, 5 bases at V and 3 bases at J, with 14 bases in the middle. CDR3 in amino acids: CASSVSGTNYEQYF. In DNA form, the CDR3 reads TGTGCCAGCAGCGTCTCCGGGACAAACTACGAGCAGTACTTC.

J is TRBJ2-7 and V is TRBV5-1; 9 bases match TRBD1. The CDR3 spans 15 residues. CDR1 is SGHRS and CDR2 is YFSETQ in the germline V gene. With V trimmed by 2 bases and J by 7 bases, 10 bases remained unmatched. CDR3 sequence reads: CASSFPGTGSNEQYF. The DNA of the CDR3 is TGCGCCAGCAGCTTCCCGGGGACAGGGTCTAATGAGCAGTACTTC.

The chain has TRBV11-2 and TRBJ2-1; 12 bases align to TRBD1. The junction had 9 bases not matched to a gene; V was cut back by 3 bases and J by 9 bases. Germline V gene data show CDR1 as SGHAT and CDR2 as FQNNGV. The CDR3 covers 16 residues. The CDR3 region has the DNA TGTGCCAGCAGCTTGGGACAGGGGGCGAAGAAAGGTGAGCAGTTCTTC. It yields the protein CASSLGQGAKKGEQFF.

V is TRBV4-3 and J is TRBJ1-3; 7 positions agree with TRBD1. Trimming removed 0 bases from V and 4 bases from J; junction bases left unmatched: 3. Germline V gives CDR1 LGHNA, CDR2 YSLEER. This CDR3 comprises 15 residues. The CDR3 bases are TGCGCCAGCAGCCAAGAAGCAGGGGGGGGAAACACCATATATTTT. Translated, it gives CASSQEAGGGNTIYF.